These 4 T cell receptor beta chains were all obtained from the same sample, sequenced in a study of CD8 T cells in ankylosing spondylitis. Overall study results and limits: A motif in TCR beta, a set of eight highly homologous variants, appeared characteristic of ankylosing spondylitis blood.

Via MiXCR, TCRdb re-called the 5' RACE reads, giving one row per CDR3 protein. The table shows 350,000 or so distinct CDR3 sequences, with approximately 8.2% occurring only once. The antigens these receptors bind are not known. The sample was blood, either unsorted or a sorted T cell fraction (not recorded which). The receptor set was obtained from a male donor with ankylosing spondylitis.

Remarks on this clonotype: A much larger clone differs from this one at a single base, so this may be a read error. The chain carries TRBV2 and TRBJ2-7; 9 bases line up with TRBD1. Germline V CDR1 and CDR2: SNHLY, FYNNEI. This CDR3 comprises 15 residues. Losses at the gene ends were 6 bases for V and 1 base for J; bases not matched to a gene: 7. This CDR3 reads CASSPAGTGSYEQYF. The CDR3, as DNA: TGTGCCAGCAGCCCGGCCGGGACAGGGTCCTACGAGCAGTACTTC. Based on the CDR3 plus reference TRBV2 and TRBJ2-7, the full variable domain is EPEVTQTPSHQVTQMGQEVILRCVPISNHLYFYWYRQILGQKVEFLVSFYNNEISEKSEIFDDQFSVERPDGSNFTLKIRSTKLEDSAMYFCASSPAGTGSYEQYFGPGTRLTVT.

There are many counts of this clonotype. J is TRBJ2-1 and V is TRBV9, with 9 nucleotides matching TRBD2. CDR1 is SGDLS, CDR2 YYNGEE, per germline. The J segment lost 2 bases and the V segment lost 4 bases, leaving 4 bases of the junction unmatched. There are 15 residues in the CDR3. CDR3 bases: TGTGCCAGCAGCCTGCTAGCGGGGACCTACAATGAGCAGTTCTTC. Its protein is CASSLLAGTYNEQFF.

The chain combines TRBV29-1 with TRBJ2-1; TRBD2 matches 9 bases. Germline V CDR1 and CDR2: SQVTM, ANQGSEA. Trimming removed 4 bases from V and 9 bases from J; junction bases left unmatched: 7. There are 13 residues in the CDR3. The CDR3 reads CSVVAGGPPEQFF. The CDR3 nucleotides are TGCAGCGTTGTGGCGGGAGGGCCGCCTGAGCAGTTCTTC.

V is TRBV4-1 and J is TRBJ1-6; D may be TRBD1 (6 bases). The V gene lost 0 bases and the J gene lost 9 bases, with 18 bases spanning the gap. CDR3 length equals 17 residues. Germline CDR1 MGHRA, CDR2 YSYEKL. CDR3 DNA: TGCGCCAGCAGCCAAGATAATGCCCAGGACAGCCTTTCACCCCTCCACTTT. Protein: CASSQDNAQDSLSPLHF.